This is a list of T cell receptor beta chains from one sample in a study of a mutant IDH1 vaccine in newly diagnosed glioma. The data were produced by immunoSEQ multiplex PCR, yet TCRdb's version contains in-frame clones alone and is incomplete. The sample has 30,000 or so clones, about 82% seen once. No antigen has been assigned to these receptors. The sample in question was PBMCs, obtained from a glioma patient whose treatment included an IDH1 peptide vaccine. These receptors all stem from a middle-aged man with glioma. Some clones in this sample may be carry-over from other donors' samples. CDR3s include the opening cysteine and the closing phenylalanine or tryptophan. The D gene is left open where the match is weak. Expanded clones are given a class, and other clones once, few, many or no size at all.

clone_size: NA; j_call: TRBJ2-2; v_call: TRBV7-9; d_call: TRBD2; cdr3_aa: CASTWGGLNTGELFF; cdr3_nt: TGTGCCAGCACATGGGGGGGATTGAACACCGGGGAGCTGTTTTTT
clone_size: NA; j_call: TRBJ2-3; v_call: TRBV5-1; d_call: TRBD2; cdr3_aa: CASSLGLAGATQYF; cdr3_nt: TGCGCCAGCAGCTTGGGACTAGCGGGGGCCACGCAGTATTTT
clone_size: NA; j_call: TRBJ2-2; v_call: TRBV6-1; d_call: NA; cdr3_aa: CASKGGGNGELFF; cdr3_nt: TGTGCCAGCAAGGGAGGGGGAAACGGGGAGCTGTTTTTT
clone_size: NA; j_call: TRBJ2-2; v_call: TRBV12-5; d_call: TRBD1; cdr3_aa: CASGLGQGGGSGELFF; cdr3_nt: TGTGCTAGTGGTTTAGGACAGGGCGGAGGATCCGGGGAGCTGTTTTTT
clone_size: NA; j_call: TRBJ1-2; v_call: TRBV30; d_call: NA; cdr3_aa: CAWSVGGIFSYGYTF; cdr3_nt: TGTGCCTGGAGTGTAGGCGGGATCTTCAGCTATGGCTACACCTTC
clone_size: once; j_call: TRBJ2-1; v_call: TRBV5-4; d_call: NA; cdr3_aa: CASSLRGAGYNEQFF; cdr3_nt: TGTGCCAGCAGCTTGCGGGGGGCAGGGTACAATGAGCAGTTCTTC
clone_size: NA; j_call: TRBJ1-6; v_call: TRBV19; d_call: TRBD1; cdr3_aa: CASSEDRGNSPLHF; cdr3_nt: TGTGCCAGTAGTGAGGACAGGGGTAATTCACCCCTCCACTTT
clone_size: once; j_call: TRBJ2-7; v_call: TRBV9; d_call: NA; cdr3_aa: CASSGTRGDEQYF; cdr3_nt: TGTGCCAGCAGTGGTACTAGGGGCGACGAGCAGTACTTC
clone_size: NA; j_call: TRBJ2-7; v_call: TRBV10-2; d_call: NA; cdr3_aa: CASSELGPSDEQYF; cdr3_nt: TGCGCCAGCAGTGAACTGGGACCATCCGACGAGCAGTACTTC
clone_size: NA; j_call: TRBJ1-1; v_call: TRBV5-8; d_call: NA; cdr3_aa: CASGVGDLNTEAFF; cdr3_nt: TGTGCCAGCGGGGTGGGGGATTTGAACACTGAAGCTTTCTTT